This entry lists 11 T cell receptor beta chains sequenced from one sample in a study of Ad26.COV2.S vaccination and SARS-CoV-2 variants. The treatment: 15 to 20 received Ad26.COV2.S at low or high dose, single or two shots; about 5 received placebo; per-sample allocation not given. All samples were drawn on day 63, counting from the first vaccine or placebo injection. This table comes from immunoSEQ multiplex PCR, and its TCRdb copy is limited to in-frame clones, with some not included. The profile shows a few hundred thousand clones, around nine tenths of them singletons. Material: peripheral blood, obtained in a trial of Ad26.COV2.S vaccine versus placebo. All receptors derive from a person between 18 and 59 years old who received the Ad26.COV2.S COVID-19 vaccine or a placebo.

The count of this clone is one. V gene TRBV18 combines with J gene TRBJ1-1; 9 nucleotides agree with TRBD1. CDR1 is KGHSH, CDR2 LQKENI, per germline. The CDR3 has 15 residues. The ends lost 0 bases at V and 5 bases at J; junction bases unmatched: 4. The DNA for the CDR3 is TGTGCCAGCTCACCACCGGGACAGGGTTGGACTGAAGCTTTCTTT. Protein: CASSPPGQGWTEAFF. Variable domain in full (rest from reference TRBV18 and TRBJ1-1): NAGVMQNPRHLVRRRGQEARLRCSPMKGHSHVYWYRQLPEEGLKFMVYLQKENIIDESGMPKERFSAEFPKEGPSILRIQQVVRGDSAAYFCASSPPGQGWTEAFFGQGTRLTVV.

The chain has TRBV11-3 and TRBJ2-1; 7 nucleotides agree with TRBD2. The V gene end was trimmed by 5 bases and the J gene end by 0 bases; junction bases not matched to a gene: 1. The CDR3 is 14 amino acids. Germline V gene data show CDR1 as SGHNT and CDR2 as YENEEA. CDR3 sequence: CASSGGGSYNEQFF. DNA of the CDR3: TGTGCCAGCAGCGGGGGGGGCTCCTACAATGAGCAGTTCTTC.

The DNA of the CDR3 is TGTGCCAGTAGTATTGGAGGCGGAACCAACACCGGGGAGCTGTTTTTT. This sequence encodes CASSIGGGTNTGELFF. The chain carries TRBV19 and TRBJ2-2, with D possibly being TRBD2 (5 bases). The CDR3 length is 16 residues. V lost 3 bases, J lost 2 bases, and 13 bases lay in between. In germline, CDR1 is LNHDA, CDR2 SQIVND (reference sequence). The full variable domain, in which reference TRBV19 and TRBJ2-2 provide the parts outside the CDR3, is DGGITQSPKYLFRKEGQNVTLSCEQNLNHDAMYWYRQDPGQGLRLIYYSQIVNDFQKGDIAEGYSVSREKKESFPLTVTSAQKNPTAFYLCASSIGGGTNTGELFFGEGSRLTVL.

V is TRBV6-2 or TRBV6-3 and J is TRBJ1-5, with TRBD1 as a possible D gene (5 bases). Germline assignment: CDR1 MNHEY and CDR2 SVGEGT. The CDR3 runs 15 residues. Trimming removed 1 base at V and 3 bases at J, with 10 bases between. DNA for the CDR3: TGTGCCAGCAGTTACTACGGGGGGGACAATCAGCCCCAGCATTTT. This sequence encodes CASSYYGGDNQPQHF.

The J gene is TRBJ2-2, the V gene TRBV6-5; possibly TRBD2 for D (5 bases). With 6 bases removed from V and 1 base from J, the gap between germline ends came to 15 bases. Germline V gene sequence: CDR1 MNHEY, CDR2 SVGAGI. CDR3 size: 16 residues. CDR3 coding DNA: TGTGCCAGCAGCTACCGGAGGACCTTGAACACCGGGGAGCTGTTTTTT. It translates to CASSYRRTLNTGELFF.

The V call is TRBV6-2 or TRBV6-3, the J call TRBJ1-2; 9 bases agree with TRBD1. The junction had 7 bases not matched to a gene; V was cut back by 5 bases and J by 0 bases. In germline, CDR1 is MNHEY, CDR2 SVGEGT. There are 16 residues in the CDR3. The CDR3 reads CASSPRDRATNYGYTF. The CDR3 coding sequence is TGTGCCAGCAGTCCGAGGGACAGGGCCACTAACTATGGCTACACCTTC.

This clone was seen a few times. The chain carries TRBV5-1 and TRBJ2-7; TRBD1 aligns across 8 bases. Trimming at V came to 2 bases and at J to 2 bases, leaving 6 bases not matched to a gene. Germline-derived CDR1 and CDR2 are SGHRS and YFSETQ. This CDR3 region has 15 residues. CDR3 nucleotides: TGCGCCAGCAGCTTTTCCGGGACAGGAGCCTACGAGCAGTACTTC. Encoded protein: CASSFSGTGAYEQYF.

This chain joins TRBV5-4 and TRBJ2-3; tentative D call: TRBD1 (6 bases). Germline V gives CDR1 SGHNT, CDR2 YYREEE (reference sequence). V was shortened by 0 bases and J by 5 bases, with 13 bases between the two germline ends. CDR3 length equals 15 residues. As DNA, the CDR3 is TGTGCCAGCAGCTTGGATCTGGGGGCTGTAGATACGCAGTATTTT. Translating gives CASSLDLGAVDTQYF.

The chain uses TRBV6-5 and TRBJ2-7; D may be TRBD2 (6 bases). In germline, CDR1 is MNHEY, CDR2 SVGAGI. The CDR3 has 15 residues. V was shortened by 2 bases and J by 2 bases, with 13 bases between the two germline ends. Here the CDR3 reads CASSYDGGGPYEQYF. CDR3 sequence (DNA): TGTGCCAGCAGTTACGATGGGGGAGGCCCCTACGAGCAGTACTTC.

J is TRBJ1-6 and V is TRBV6-6; 7 bases are shared with TRBD1. The V and J ends lost 5 bases and 9 bases, in that order; junction bases with no gene match: 19. The CDR3 consists of 18 residues. In germline, CDR1 is MNHNY, CDR2 SVGAGI (reference sequence). In DNA form, the CDR3 reads TGTGCCAGCAGTCGGGACAGTGTGACCTGGGAGAGTAGTTCACCCCTCCACTTT. This translates into CASSRDSVTWESSSPLHF.

The rearrangement links TRBV20-1 to TRBJ2-1; D is unresolved. Trimming pared 3 bases from V and 8 bases from J, leaving 14 bases between. Germline V CDR1 and CDR2: DFQATT, SNEGSKA (reference sequence). The CDR3 extends over 13 amino acids. In DNA form, the CDR3 reads TGCAGTGCTAGTTCCGGTGTTGGGCATGAGCAGTTCTTC. Translation gives CSASSGVGHEQFF.